This T cell receptor beta chain was recorded in a study of blood T cell repertoires in COVID-19. Study at large: Sites across the United States, Italy and Spain contributed samples from acute and convalescent COVID-19. PBMCs, B-cell-depleted T cells, or T cells were the source of the cDNA or gDNA that made up the material.

Original methodology: Reference gene primers were amplified, and this amplification served to estimate nucleated cell counts. TCRdb's table, derived via immunoSEQ multiplex PCR, lists solely in-frame clones and lacks some. V, J and clone size are taken as reported in that table, and D and trimming were inferred from the DNA itself. The sample consists of some 160,000 clones, 78% of them appearing once. Trimming removed 6 bases from V and 4 bases from J, with 12 bases in between. CDR1 and CDR2 (germline): MNHEY, SVGEGT. The CDR3 spans 14 residues. Sequencing used peripheral blood. The receptor was derived from a woman at least 80 years old with acute or convalescent COVID-19. The rearrangement links TRBV6-2 or TRBV6-3 to TRBJ1-4; a possible D gene is TRBD1 (6 bases). CDR3 loop: CASSPWGHNEKLFF. The CDR3 coding sequence is TGTGCCAGCAGCCCATGGGGGCATAATGAAAAACTGTTTTTT.